A selection of T cell receptor beta chains follows, all from one sample in a study of monozygotic twins with inflammatory bowel disease. TCRdb re-called the 5' RACE reads; every CDR3 protein appears as one record, without DNA. This table holds about 160,000 distinct CDR3 sequences. Sequenced: blood. Every receptor here comes from a human donor with ulcerative colitis or Crohn's disease, or a healthy co-twin of an affected twin (not recorded which). CDR3s include the opening cysteine and the closing phenylalanine or tryptophan.

j_gene	v_gene	CDR3aa
TRBJ2-7	TRBV7-9	CASSLGDIPSYEQYF
TRBJ1-2	TRBV20-1	CSKRDSFYGYTF
TRBJ2-2	TRBV5-1	CASSDTQGTGELFF
TRBJ2-7	TRBV5-5	CASSSGTVETEQYF
TRBJ2-1	TRBV4-1	CASSQSLAASTSNEQFF
TRBJ2-1	TRBV5-1	CASSLDSNNEQFF
TRBJ1-6	TRBV20-1	CSARVTGSPLHF
TRBJ2-7	TRBV7-8	CASSLGGTVPDEQYF
TRBJ1-5	TRBV7-2	CASSLRTGGQPQHF
TRBJ2-7	TRBV5-1	CASSPTGEVYEQYF
TRBJ2-7	TRBV28	CASSVIGTGNYEQYF
TRBJ1-1	TRBV10-3	CAINGVKGTEAFF
TRBJ1-3	TRBV19	CASSILWGGNTIYF
TRBJ2-5	TRBV5-1	CASSLGSGSEETQYF
TRBJ1-6	TRBV6-1	CASSDDGLGNSPLHF
TRBJ1-5	TRBV6-1	CASSLLQTGVQPQHF
TRBJ2-2	TRBV28	CASRRSGLYTGELFF
TRBJ2-7	TRBV24-1	CATSVGVGTAKDF
TRBJ2-7	TRBV27	CASSPRARIHEQYF
TRBJ2-2	TRBV20-1	CSARSRERHNTGELFF
TRBJ2-2	TRBV11-2	CASSLVWTGPAGELFF
TRBJ1-2	TRBV7-6	CASSLGQGGSRDYGYTF
TRBJ1-2	TRBV27	CASSFGDRHGYTF
TRBJ2-5	TRBV20-1	CSASSGSGQETQYF
TRBJ1-1	TRBV28	CASSLSAGANTEAFF
TRBJ2-1	TRBV7-2	CASSSSSNNEQFF
TRBJ1-3	TRBV12-3/TRBV12-4	CASSILDRANTIYF
TRBJ2-7	TRBV7-2	CASSVDVLGGEQYF
TRBJ2-1	TRBV5-1	CASSLAGPRGSEQFF
TRBJ2-3	TRBV28	CASSLIGRLGDTQYF
TRBJ2-1	TRBV5-1	CASSRSGSYNEQFF
TRBJ2-4	TRBV30	CAWSGWEVISRAKNIQYF
TRBJ2-5	TRBV2	CASNGVGGETQYF
TRBJ2-2	TRBV7-2	CASSPKLAGDAGELFF
TRBJ1-5	TRBV20-1	CSAPRGGSNQPQHF
TRBJ2-5	TRBV7-9	CASGVAGPRETQYF
TRBJ2-7	TRBV19	CASSRIFVLQNSYEQYF
TRBJ2-1	TRBV29-1	CSVLDNNFYNEQFF
TRBJ2-4	TRBV6-1	CASRSGGGGKNIQYF
TRBJ2-6	TRBV5-1	CASSSGTGSPGANVLTF
TRBJ2-1	TRBV3-1	CASSFLPLAGPFYNEQFF
TRBJ1-2	TRBV7-9	CASSQGTSGGAGYGYTF
TRBJ2-1	TRBV6-2/TRBV6-3	CASSYSGGIAGNEQFF
TRBJ2-7	TRBV7-6	CASSLVGTSTHEQYF
TRBJ2-7	TRBV20-1	CSAPTRYEQYF
TRBJ2-7	TRBV4-2	CASSQDGGVGEQYF
TRBJ1-6	TRBV25-1	CASSDSYRAVNSPLHF
TRBJ2-3	TRBV5-1	CASSQGLATRSDTQYF
TRBJ2-5	TRBV9	CASSFRGGTGLYF
TRBJ1-1	TRBV5-1	CASSLAGQPTEAFF
TRBJ1-1	TRBV2	CASKYGNTEAFF
TRBJ2-2	TRBV29-1	CSVVRVGTGELFF
TRBJ2-7	TRBV7-2	CASSRDVGNYYEQYF
TRBJ2-1	TRBV20-1	CSAEGLAGEGYNEQFF
TRBJ2-2	TRBV20-1	CSAGSGGGQLTGELFF
TRBJ1-1	TRBV5-4	CASSLASSQFTEAFF
TRBJ2-1	TRBV24-1	CATSDLRMGHNEQFF
TRBJ1-2	TRBV3-1	CASSQVGGAAYGYTF
TRBJ2-3	TRBV5-1	CASSLVRSTDTQYF
TRBJ1-1	TRBV3-1	CASSQAGISTDRAFF